This TCR beta chain is from a study of cytomegalovirus exposure and HLA in healthy donors. The germline gives CDR1 ENHRY, CDR2 SYGVKD. This CDR3 spans 14 amino acids. The V gene end was trimmed by 7 bases and the J gene end by 2 bases; junction bases not matched to a gene: 7. Researchers ran the PCR with 60 Vbeta and 13 Jbeta primers. Profiling relied on immunoSEQ multiplex PCR, and the TCRdb table lists in-frame clones only, not all of them. The table lists around 90,000 clones, around 78% of them singletons, with over 0.5% in the top ten. The rearrangement uses TRBV10-3 and TRBJ1-2; 7 nucleotides align to TRBD1. The sample comprised PBMCs. The TCR comes from a man aged 25-40 years in good health and CMV-seronegative. Here the CDR3 reads CAIISGTANYGYTF. Here the CDR3 DNA reads TGTGCCATCATATCTGGGACAGCCAACTATGGCTACACCTTC.